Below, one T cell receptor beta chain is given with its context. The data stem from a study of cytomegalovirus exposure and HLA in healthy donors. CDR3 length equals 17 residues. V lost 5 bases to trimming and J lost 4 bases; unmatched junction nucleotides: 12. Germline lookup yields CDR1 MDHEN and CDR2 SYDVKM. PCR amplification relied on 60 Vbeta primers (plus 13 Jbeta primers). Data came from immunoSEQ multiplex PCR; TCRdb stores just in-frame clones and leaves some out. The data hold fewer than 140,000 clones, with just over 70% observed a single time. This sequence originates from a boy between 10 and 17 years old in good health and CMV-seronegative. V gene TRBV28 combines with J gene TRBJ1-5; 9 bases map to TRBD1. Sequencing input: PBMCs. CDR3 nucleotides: TGTGCCAGCAGTCGCTCTCCGGGACAGGGTTGGAATCAGCCCCAGCATTTT. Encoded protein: CASSRSPGQGWNQPQHF.